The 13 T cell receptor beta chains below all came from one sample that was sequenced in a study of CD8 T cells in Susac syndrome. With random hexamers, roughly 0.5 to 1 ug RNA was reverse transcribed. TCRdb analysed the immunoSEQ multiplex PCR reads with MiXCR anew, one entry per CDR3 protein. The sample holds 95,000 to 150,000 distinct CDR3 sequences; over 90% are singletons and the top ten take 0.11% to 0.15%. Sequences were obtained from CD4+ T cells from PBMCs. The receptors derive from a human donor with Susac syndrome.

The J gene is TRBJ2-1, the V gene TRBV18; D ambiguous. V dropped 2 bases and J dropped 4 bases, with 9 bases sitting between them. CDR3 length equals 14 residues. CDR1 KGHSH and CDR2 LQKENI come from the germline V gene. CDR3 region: CASSPMAAYNEQFF. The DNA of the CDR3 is TGTGCCAGCTCACCAATGGCGGCATACAATGAGCAGTTCTTC.

The CDR3 protein is CASSPAGTINEQFF. CDR3 sequence (DNA): TGTGCCAGCAGCCCCGCCGGGACTATCAATGAGCAGTTCTTC. The V gene is TRBV6-2 or TRBV6-3, the J gene TRBJ2-1; 7 nucleotides line up with TRBD2. Germline CDR1 reads MNHEY; CDR2 reads SVGEGT. Trimming removed 6 bases from V and 6 bases from J; junction bases left unmatched: 8. The CDR3 sequence is 14 residues long.

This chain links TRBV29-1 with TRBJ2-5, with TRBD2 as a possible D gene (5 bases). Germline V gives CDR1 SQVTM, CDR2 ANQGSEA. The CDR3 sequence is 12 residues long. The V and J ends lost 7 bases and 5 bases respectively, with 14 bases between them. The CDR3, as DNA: TGCAGCGCCCACGAAGGCGGGGAGACCCAGTACTTC. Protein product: CSAHEGGETQYF.

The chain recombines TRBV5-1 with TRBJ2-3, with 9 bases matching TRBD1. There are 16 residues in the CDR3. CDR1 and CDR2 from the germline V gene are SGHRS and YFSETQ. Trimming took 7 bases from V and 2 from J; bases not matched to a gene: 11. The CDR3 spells CASEPGGTGYTDTQYF. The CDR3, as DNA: TGCGCCAGCGAACCGGGCGGGACAGGGTACACAGATACGCAGTATTTT.

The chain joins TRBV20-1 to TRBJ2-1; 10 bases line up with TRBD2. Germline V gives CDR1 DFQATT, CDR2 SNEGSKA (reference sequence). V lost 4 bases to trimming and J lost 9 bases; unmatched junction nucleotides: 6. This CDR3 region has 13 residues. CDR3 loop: CSATLAGAGEQFF. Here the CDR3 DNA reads TGCAGTGCTACCCTAGCGGGAGCGGGTGAGCAGTTCTTC.

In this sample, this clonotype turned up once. The CDR3 region is CASSQDLQGGTAYGYTF. Here the CDR3 DNA reads TGTGCCAGCAGCCAAGATCTACAGGGAGGGACCGCCTATGGCTACACCTTC. The chain combines TRBV3-1 with TRBJ1-2; D is perhaps TRBD1 (6 bases). The V end was cut by 0 bases, the J end by 4 bases, with 18 bases between. The length of the CDR3 is 17 residues. Germline V gives CDR1 LGHDT, CDR2 YNNKEL (reference sequence).

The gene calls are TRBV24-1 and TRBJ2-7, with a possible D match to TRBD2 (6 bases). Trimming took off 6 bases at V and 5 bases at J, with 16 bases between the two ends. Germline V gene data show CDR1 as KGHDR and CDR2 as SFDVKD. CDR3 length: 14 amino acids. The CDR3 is CATSPGEGRNEQYF. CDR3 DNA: TGTGCCACCAGTCCGGGGGAAGGTAGGAACGAGCAGTACTTC.

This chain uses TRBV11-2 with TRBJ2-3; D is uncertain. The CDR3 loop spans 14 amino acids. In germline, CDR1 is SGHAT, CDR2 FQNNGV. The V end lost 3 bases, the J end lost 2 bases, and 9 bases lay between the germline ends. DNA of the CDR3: TGTGCCAGCAGCTTCGGACCATACACAGATACGCAGTATTTT. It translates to CASSFGPYTDTQYF.

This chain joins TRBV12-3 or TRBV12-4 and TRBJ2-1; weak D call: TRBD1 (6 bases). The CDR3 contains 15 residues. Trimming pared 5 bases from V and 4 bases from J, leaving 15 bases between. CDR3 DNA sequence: TGTGCCAGCAGTGCAGGGGCCGCGGAGTACAATGAGCAGTTCTTC. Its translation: CASSAGAAEYNEQFF.

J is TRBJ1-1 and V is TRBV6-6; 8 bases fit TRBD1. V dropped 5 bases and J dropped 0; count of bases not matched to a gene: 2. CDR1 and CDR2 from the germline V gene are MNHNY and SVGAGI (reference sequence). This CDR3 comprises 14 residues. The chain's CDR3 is CASSPDRVNTEAFF. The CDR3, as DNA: TGTGCCAGCAGTCCGGACAGGGTGAACACTGAAGCTTTCTTT.

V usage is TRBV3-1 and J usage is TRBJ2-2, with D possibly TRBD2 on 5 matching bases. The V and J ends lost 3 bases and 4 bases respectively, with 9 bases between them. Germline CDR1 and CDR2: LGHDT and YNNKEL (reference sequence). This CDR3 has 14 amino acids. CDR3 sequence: CASSHEGTTGELFF. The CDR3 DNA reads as TGTGCCAGCAGCCATGAGGGAACCACCGGGGAGCTGTTTTTT.

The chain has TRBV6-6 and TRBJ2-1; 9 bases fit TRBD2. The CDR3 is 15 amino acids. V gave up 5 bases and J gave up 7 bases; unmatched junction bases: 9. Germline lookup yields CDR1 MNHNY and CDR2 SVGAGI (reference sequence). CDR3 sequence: CASSVSGSWENEQFF. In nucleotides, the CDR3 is TGTGCCAGCAGTGTTAGCGGGAGCTGGGAAAATGAGCAGTTCTTC.

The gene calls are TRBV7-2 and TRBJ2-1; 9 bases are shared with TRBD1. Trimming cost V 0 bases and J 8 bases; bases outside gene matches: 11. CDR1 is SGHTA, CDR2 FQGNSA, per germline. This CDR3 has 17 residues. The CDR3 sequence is CASSLAGGQGGIDEQFF. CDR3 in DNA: TGTGCCAGCAGCTTAGCGGGGGGACAGGGTGGTATCGATGAGCAGTTCTTC.